One sample yielded the 21 T cell receptor beta chains listed below, sequenced in a study of blood T cell repertoires in COVID-19. Here immunoSEQ multiplex PCR was the method, and the copy in TCRdb shows in-frame clones only, minus some. Among roughly 330,000 clones, around four fifths were seen once, and the ten largest hold around 1.2%. Sequences were obtained from peripheral blood. The receptors come from a woman aged 45 to 65 with acute or convalescent COVID-19.

This chain uses TRBV5-1 with TRBJ2-1, with 12 bases aligning to TRBD2. The CDR3 extends over 16 amino acids. V gave up 0 bases and J gave up 7 bases; unmatched junction bases: 5. The V gene's germline CDR1 is SGHRS and CDR2 YFSETQ. The CDR3 loop is CASSLGLAGVLNEQFF. In DNA form, the CDR3 reads TGCGCCAGCAGCTTGGGACTAGCGGGAGTGTTAAATGAGCAGTTCTTC.

Note on this clone: Other DNA sequences in this specimen translate into the identical CDR3. This chain joins TRBV14 and TRBJ1-2; TRBD1 matches at 7 bases. Germline V gene sequence: CDR1 SGHDN, CDR2 FVKESK. V was clipped by 3 bases and J by 4 bases; unmatched bases: 2. This CDR3 has 13 amino acids. CDR3 amino acids: CASSQNRGYGYTF. The CDR3 nucleotides read TGTGCCAGCAGCCAGAACAGGGGCTATGGCTACACCTTC.

The chain carries TRBV6-5 and TRBJ2-2; tentative D call: TRBD1 (5 bases). V gave up 7 bases and J gave up 4 bases, with 10 bases separating them. Germline loops: CDR1 MNHEY, CDR2 SVGAGI. CDR3 size: 13 residues. In DNA, the CDR3 is TGTGCCAGCACCAGGGATTCCACCGGGGAGCTGTTTTTT. Protein sequence: CASTRDSTGELFF.

This chain joins TRBV27 and TRBJ2-7; a weak D match, TRBD1 (5 bases). Germline CDR1 is MNHEY and CDR2 is SMNVEV (reference sequence). CDR3 length equals 13 residues. V lost 3 bases, J lost 5 bases, and 11 bases lay in between. The CDR3 loop is CASSFKGSNEQYF. CDR3 bases: TGTGCCAGCAGTTTCAAGGGGTCTAACGAGCAGTACTTC.

This chain connects TRBV25-1 to TRBJ2-1; perhaps TRBD1 as D (6 bases). The CDR3 loop spans 11 amino acids. From germline, CDR1 is MGHDK and CDR2 SYGVNS. V dropped 7 bases and J dropped 7 bases, with 8 bases sitting between them. CDR3 sequence reads: CASIRGNEQFF. The CDR3 DNA reads as TGTGCCAGCATTAGGGGGAATGAGCAGTTCTTC.

The gene calls are TRBV13 and TRBJ2-5; 10 bases fit TRBD2. Germline V gene lookup returns CDR1 PRHDT and CDR2 FYEKMQ (reference sequence). J gave up 0 bases and V 5 bases, and 6 bases lay outside the gene matches. The CDR3 has 16 amino acids. The CDR3 bases are TGTGCCAGCAGCGGAGGGACTAGCGCCAACCAAGAGACCCAGTACTTC. This codes for CASSGGTSANQETQYF.

This clone was detected once. The V and J genes are TRBV9 and TRBJ2-3, with 10 bases aligning to TRBD2. This CDR3 is built from 16 residues. CDR1 and CDR2 (germline): SGDLS, YYNGEE. The J segment lost 0 bases and the V segment lost 4 bases, leaving 5 bases of the junction unmatched. The CDR3 loop is CASSPGLAPSTDTQYF. Written as DNA, the CDR3 is TGTGCCAGCAGCCCGGGACTAGCGCCTAGCACAGATACGCAGTATTTT. Full variable domain (remainder filled in from reference TRBV9 and TRBJ2-3): DSGVTQTPKHLITATGQRVTLRCSPRSGDLSVYWYQQSLDQGLQFLIQYYNGEERAKGNILERFSAQQFPDLHSELNLSSLELGDSALYFCASSPGLAPSTDTQYFGPGTRLTVL.

The rearrangement joins TRBV4-2 to TRBJ2-2; 10 bases match TRBD2. Germline V lookup: CDR1 LGHNA, CDR2 YNFKEQ. The V segment lost 1 base and the J segment 2 bases; nucleotides outside the gene matches: 7. The CDR3 runs 18 residues. CDR3 sequence reads: CASSQVSGRAHNTGELFF. The CDR3 nucleotides are TGTGCCAGCAGCCAAGTGAGCGGGAGGGCCCACAACACCGGGGAGCTGTTTTTT.

This chain connects TRBV15 to TRBJ2-7; D is ambiguous. Germline CDR1 and CDR2: LNHNV and YYDKDF (reference sequence). Trimming removed 0 bases at V and 12 bases at J, with 15 bases between. This CDR3 contains 13 residues. The CDR3: CATSRDEDLRRYF. DNA for the CDR3: TGTGCCACCAGCAGAGACGAAGACTTAAGAAGGTACTTC.

The rearrangement links TRBV29-1 to TRBJ1-2; tentative D call: TRBD1 (6 bases). From germline, CDR1 is SQVTM and CDR2 ANQGSEA. V gave up 5 bases and J gave up 3 bases, with 10 bases separating them. The CDR3 runs 12 residues. The CDR3, as DNA: TGCAGCGTTTATCAGGGGTACTATGGCTACACCTTC. Translation gives CSVYQGYYGYTF.

This sequence joins TRBV10-1 and TRBJ1-6; the D gene is possibly TRBD1 (6 bases). Trimming took 4 bases from V and 7 from J, leaving 11 bases between them. This CDR3 spans 14 amino acids. The germline V gene encodes CDR1 WNHNN and CDR2 SYGVQD (reference sequence). The CDR3 coding sequence is TGCGCCAGCAGTGCCCTGGACAGCAATTCACCCCTCCACTTT. It codes for CASSALDSNSPLHF.

The rearrangement joins TRBV7-6 to TRBJ1-1; D not resolved. The CDR3 spans 11 residues. V lost 7 bases and J 7 bases, leaving 10 bases between the germline ends. Germline V gene data show CDR1 as SGHVS and CDR2 as FNYEAQ. CDR3: CASIQKYEAFF. CDR3 DNA: TGTGCCAGCATCCAGAAATATGAAGCTTTCTTT.

For this clone: The same CDR3 also results from other DNA sequences found in this sample. J is TRBJ2-5 and V is TRBV24-1; 10 positions match TRBD2. In germline, CDR1 is KGHDR, CDR2 SFDVKD. V lost 5 bases and J lost 1; bases outside the gene matches: 6. CDR3 length: 16 amino acids. The CDR3 protein is CATSAGTSGAQETQYF. DNA for the CDR3: TGTGCCACCAGTGCGGGAACTAGCGGGGCCCAAGAGACCCAGTACTTC.

The rearrangement links TRBV10-3 to TRBJ1-6; TRBD1 might be the D (5 bases). Germline CDR1 reads ENHRY; CDR2 reads SYGVKD. The CDR3 is 14 residues long. V shed 11 bases and J shed 10 bases, with 21 bases lying between them. CDR3 in DNA: TGTGCCTCCCTGGGGGGGGTAGGCAGCTCACCCCTCCACTTT. Encoded protein: CASLGGVGSSPLHF.

CDR3 sequence (DNA): TGTGCCAGCTCACCACCACAGGTACGGATGAACACTGAAGCTTTCTTT. It is translated as CASSPPQVRMNTEAFF. J is TRBJ1-1 and V is TRBV18, with D maybe TRBD1 (5 bases). Germline CDR1 is KGHSH and CDR2 is LQKENI. V dropped 0 bases and J dropped 0 bases, with 11 bases sitting between them. CDR3 length: 16 amino acids. Based on the CDR3 plus reference TRBV18 and TRBJ1-1, the full variable domain is NAGVMQNPRHLVRRRGQEARLRCSPMKGHSHVYWYRQLPEEGLKFMVYLQKENIIDESGMPKERFSAEFPKEGPSILRIQQVVRGDSAAYFCASSPPQVRMNTEAFFGQGTRLTVV.

CDR3 in amino acids: CASSLWESREQYF. The DNA for the CDR3 is TGTGCCAGCAGTTTGTGGGAGTCAAGGGAGCAGTACTTC. V is TRBV12-3 or TRBV12-4 and J is TRBJ2-7, with a weak D call TRBD2 (5 bases). The V gene lost 3 bases and the J gene lost 7 bases, with 13 bases spanning the gap. This CDR3 is 13 amino acids long.

This chain connects TRBV30 to TRBJ1-5; the D gene is possibly TRBD1 (5 bases). Deletions cut 2 bases from V and 5 bases from J, with 16 bases between. Germline lookup yields CDR1 GTSNPN and CDR2 SVGIG (reference sequence). The CDR3 is 15 amino acids. Here the CDR3 reads CAWSPPGRDDQPQHF. The CDR3 coding sequence is TGTGCCTGGAGTCCCCCAGGGAGGGACGATCAGCCCCAGCATTTT.

The chain combines TRBV9 with TRBJ2-2; 9 nucleotides align to TRBD2. This CDR3 region has 19 residues. Germline V CDR1 and CDR2: SGDLS, YYNGEE. The ends lost 3 bases at V and 1 base at J; junction bases unmatched: 13. The CDR3 reads CASSAGGASGDWNTGELFF. In DNA form, the CDR3 reads TGTGCCAGCAGCGCCGGTGGGGCTAGCGGGGATTGGAACACCGGGGAGCTGTTTTTT.

The chain uses TRBV28 and TRBJ1-2; TRBD1 is a possible D gene (5 bases). Trimming removed 7 bases from V and 4 bases from J, with 19 bases in between. CDR3 length: 15 amino acids. CDR1 MDHEN and CDR2 SYDVKM come from the germline V gene. In DNA form, the CDR3 reads TGTGCCAGCAACCCCGGGCAGGGTTTTGGCTATGGCTACACCTTC. Translated: CASNPGQGFGYGYTF.

The chain carries TRBV7-3 and TRBJ2-1; tentatively, D is TRBD1 (6 bases). This CDR3 is built from 16 residues. The germline V gene has CDR1 SGHTA and CDR2 FQGTGA. V lost 2 bases to trimming and J lost 0 bases, with 11 bases between them. The CDR3 spells CASSLGGGYSYNEQFF. In DNA form, the CDR3 reads TGTGCCAGCAGCTTAGGTGGGGGCTACTCCTACAATGAGCAGTTCTTC.

CDR3 region: CASSTSDRGDSPEAFF. CDR3 coding DNA: TGTGCCAGCAGCACATCGGACAGGGGGGACTCACCTGAAGCTTTCTTT. J is TRBJ1-1 and V is TRBV3-1 (or the pseudogene TRBV3-2); 10 positions match TRBD1. Germline CDR1 reads LGHDT; CDR2 reads YNNKEL (reference sequence). This CDR3 region has 16 residues. V shed 5 bases, J shed 6 bases, and the junction held 12 bases outside the gene matches.